This TCR beta chain was retrieved from a study of cytomegalovirus exposure and HLA in healthy donors. Germline trimming cut 5 bases from V and 4 bases from J; bases unmatched to any gene: 5. The germline CDR1 and CDR2 sequences are LNHDA and SQIVND (reference sequence). This CDR3 comprises 14 residues. Overall study results and limits: Fewer N-insertions than the 666-donor mean were reportedly shown by an Asian-associated ancestry cluster in a later analysis.

A remark on this clone: Its matching antigen is unknown.

Vbeta (60) and Jbeta (13) primers were used in the PCR. The assay was immunoSEQ multiplex PCR, and TCRdb's table has in-frame clones only and misses some. In the table there are some 120,000 clones, 65% to 80% of which are singletons. The source of this sequence is a man younger than 45 in good health and CMV-seronegative. Input material: PBMCs. V usage is TRBV19 and J usage is TRBJ1-5, with 7 bases aligning to TRBD1. CDR3 in amino acids: CASSSSQGNQPQHF. CDR3 DNA sequence: TGTGCCAGTAGTTCCTCACAGGGGAATCAGCCCCAGCATTTT. The full variable domain, completed using reference TRBV19 and TRBJ1-5, is DGGITQSPKYLFRKEGQNVTLSCEQNLNHDAMYWYRQDPGQGLRLIYYSQIVNDFQKGDIAEGYSVSREKKESFPLTVTSAQKNPTAFYLCASSSSQGNQPQHFGDGTRLSIL.